The 24 T cell receptor beta chains given below trace back to one sample, sequenced in a study of blood T cell repertoires in COVID-19 (TCRdb year 2020). Library preparation was by the immunoSEQ multiplex PCR assay. TCRdb obtained this table from immuneACCESS and retained in-frame rearrangements with V and J assigned. These tables miss some clones; where compared with another copy, unresolved V genes account for less than half of the shortfall, and the remainder is unexplained. This sample holds 45,000 to 70,000 clones; around 91% were observed only once. Around an eighth of the sample belongs to the ten largest clones. Sequenced sample: peripheral blood. Receptors originate from a woman aged 55-69 years with active COVID-19.

Only a few counts were recorded for this clone. The J gene is TRBJ1-2, the V gene TRBV5-1; D perhaps matches TRBD1 (6 bases). The CDR3 covers 13 residues. The germline CDR1 and CDR2 sequences are SGHRS and YFSETQ. V shed 0 bases and J shed 8 bases, with 11 bases lying between them. The DNA for the CDR3 is TGCGCCAGCAGCTTGGGACAGGCTCGAGGCTACACCTTC. Its protein product is CASSLGQARGYTF.

This clone was recorded a few times. The chain combines TRBV7-9 with TRBJ2-2; a weak D match, TRBD2 (6 bases). Germline-derived CDR1 and CDR2 are SEHNR and FQNEAQ (reference sequence). The ends were cut back, 7 bases at V and 5 bases at J, with 14 bases in the middle. There are 14 residues in the CDR3. Written as DNA, the CDR3 is TGTGCCAGCACCCTTGAGGCGGGAACCGGGGAGCTGTTTTTT. It specifies CASTLEAGTGELFF.

CDR3 protein: CASSDTGRGTGAAFCTF. CDR3 DNA: TGTGCCAGCAGTGACACAGGGAGAGGGACAGGGGCCGCCTTCTGCACCTTC. The chain couples TRBV6-2 or TRBV6-3 to TRBJ1-2; 10 bases fit TRBD1. The ends lost 5 bases at V and 13 bases at J; junction bases unmatched: 22. CDR1 is MNHEY, CDR2 SVGEGT, per germline. The CDR3 has 17 amino acids.

The V call is TRBV18, the J call TRBJ1-5, with D uncertain. Per germline, CDR1 KGHSH and CDR2 LQKENI. The CDR3 is 14 amino acids. The V gene lost 1 base and the J gene lost 8 bases, with 12 bases spanning the gap. The CDR3 loop is CASSPRAPMEPQHF. The CDR3 DNA reads TGTGCCAGCTCACCACGGGCCCCAATGGAGCCCCAGCATTTT. Filled out from reference TRBV18 and TRBJ1-5, the complete variable domain reads NAGVMQNPRHLVRRRGQEARLRCSPMKGHSHVYWYRQLPEEGLKFMVYLQKENIIDESGMPKERFSAEFPKEGPSILRIQQVVRGDSAAYFCASSPRAPMEPQHFGDGTRLSIL.

This clone appeared a few times. The chain uses TRBV2 and TRBJ1-6, with D possibly TRBD1 on 5 matching bases. Germline lookup yields CDR1 SNHLY and CDR2 FYNNEI. The V and J ends lost 6 bases and 0 bases respectively, with 9 bases between them. This CDR3 spans 15 amino acids. DNA for the CDR3: TGTGCCAGCAGGATGGACATCTCCTATAATTCACCCCTCCACTTT. The encoded protein is CASRMDISYNSPLHF.

By share, this clone ranks as large (0.1 to 1%). This sequence joins TRBV2 and TRBJ2-7; a weak D match, TRBD2 (5 bases). The germline gives CDR1 SNHLY, CDR2 FYNNEI. The CDR3 is 14 amino acids. V lost 4 bases and J 2 bases, leaving 12 bases between the germline ends. In DNA form, the CDR3 reads TGTGCCAGCAGTGGAGGGTTCGGGCCCTACGAGCAGTACTTC. Amino acid sequence: CASSGGFGPYEQYF.

The chain recombines TRBV5-1 with TRBJ2-3; D is perhaps TRBD1 (6 bases). This CDR3 is 14 amino acids long. The V gene lost 4 bases and the J gene lost 3 bases, with 12 bases spanning the gap. The germline V gene encodes CDR1 SGHRS and CDR2 YFSETQ. This CDR3 reads CASSVFGTTDTQYF. CDR3 coding DNA: TGCGCCAGCAGCGTTTTTGGGACAACAGATACGCAGTATTTT.

The chain has TRBV30 and TRBJ1-1, with a weak D call TRBD1 (5 bases). The V gene lost 7 bases and the J gene lost 1 base, with 13 bases spanning the gap. The length of the CDR3 is 13 residues. Germline V gene sequence: CDR1 GTSNPN, CDR2 SVGIG (reference sequence). Written as DNA, the CDR3 is TGTGCCTCCACCGGGGGATGGAACACTGAAGCTTTCTTT. Its protein is CASTGGWNTEAFF.

This clone was observed once. V is TRBV5-1 and J is TRBJ2-5, with a tentative D call TRBD2 (5 bases). The CDR3 has 15 residues. Between the trimmed V and J ends, which lost 0 bases and 2 bases, there was a span of 11 bases. Germline V gene lookup returns CDR1 SGHRS and CDR2 YFSETQ. CDR3 sequence reads: CASSLGPRGQETQYF. CDR3 nucleotide sequence: TGCGCCAGCAGCTTGGGTCCCCGGGGTCAAGAGACCCAGTACTTC.

This clone rates as medium-sized. The chain uses TRBV7-9 and TRBJ1-5, with TRBD1 matching over 10 bases. Trimming at V came to 6 bases and at J to 5 bases, leaving 7 bases not matched to a gene. CDR3 length: 15 amino acids. Germline assignment: CDR1 SEHNR and CDR2 FQNEAQ (reference sequence). CDR3 in DNA: TGTGCCAGCAGTACCGGACAGGGGGAGTATCAGCCCCAGCATTTT. As protein: CASSTGQGEYQPQHF.

The chain carries TRBV4-1 and TRBJ1-6; D is uncertain. Between the trimmed V and J ends, which lost 3 bases and 9 bases, there was a span of 15 bases. Germline loops: CDR1 MGHRA, CDR2 YSYEKL. The CDR3 extends over 15 amino acids. DNA for the CDR3: TGCGCCAGCAGCCAGGGAGAAAGTAATCTTTCACCCCTCCACTTT. It translates to CASSQGESNLSPLHF.

The V and J genes are TRBV7-7 and TRBJ1-4; possibly TRBD1 for D (5 bases). From germline, CDR1 is SSHAT and CDR2 FNYEAQ (reference sequence). Trimming cost V 5 bases and J 4 bases, with 11 bases left between them. There are 14 residues in the CDR3. The CDR3 DNA is TGTGCCAGCAGCATAGGGCAGGGTAATGAAAAACTGTTTTTT. Its protein product is CASSIGQGNEKLFF.

This clone was seen only once. V usage is TRBV6-5 and J usage is TRBJ2-2, with TRBD1 as a possible D gene (5 bases). Trimming took 6 bases from V and 2 from J, leaving 7 bases between them. Per germline, CDR1 MNHEY and CDR2 SVGAGI. The CDR3 consists of 13 residues. In DNA form, the CDR3 reads TGTGCCAGCAGGGGGCCCAACACCGGGGAGCTGTTTTTT. It is translated as CASRGPNTGELFF.

The chain couples TRBV12-3 or TRBV12-4 to TRBJ1-1; 8 positions match TRBD1. The CDR3 sequence is 13 residues long. The J segment lost 9 bases and the V segment lost 5 bases, leaving 8 bases of the junction unmatched. DNA of the CDR3: TGTGCCAGCAGTCCCTGGACAGGGTTTCAAGCTTTCTTT. Translating it yields CASSPWTGFQAFF.

This sequence joins TRBV6-5 and TRBJ1-2; 8 bases are a match to TRBD1. Germline V CDR1 and CDR2: MNHEY, SVGAGI. The ends lost 6 bases at V and 7 bases at J; junction bases unmatched: 7. The length of the CDR3 is 13 residues. The CDR3 DNA sequence: TGTGCCAGCAGAACCGACAGGGGTGGTGGCTACACCTTC. Translated, it gives CASRTDRGGGYTF.

The chain is built from TRBV27 and TRBJ2-3; TRBD2 agrees at 11 bases. This CDR3 is 16 amino acids long. The V gene end was trimmed by 6 bases and the J gene end by 2 bases; junction bases not matched to a gene: 7. Germline assignment: CDR1 MNHEY and CDR2 SMNVEV (reference sequence). The CDR3 bases are TGTGCCAGCAGCGTTACTAGCGGGGGCCTCACAGATACGCAGTATTTT. This sequence encodes CASSVTSGGLTDTQYF.

This clone turned up a few times. V and J are TRBV13 and TRBJ2-1; 7 bases are shared with TRBD1. V lost 5 bases, J lost 4 bases, and 5 bases stayed unmatched. The CDR3 is made up of 14 amino acids. In germline, CDR1 is PRHDT, CDR2 FYEKMQ (reference sequence). CDR3 protein: CASSPPGQYNEQFF. CDR3 DNA: TGTGCCAGCAGCCCCCCGGGACAGTACAATGAGCAGTTCTTC.

The chain links TRBV7-8 to TRBJ1-4; D is unclear. The CDR3 runs to 14 residues. V was clipped by 1 base and J by 11 bases, with 14 bases between them. The germline V gene encodes CDR1 SGHVS and CDR2 FQNEAQ. CDR3 DNA sequence: TGTGCCAGCAGCTTAGGCCCGACGGGAGGGAAACTGTTTTTT. The encoded protein is CASSLGPTGGKLFF. Full variable domain (remainder filled in from reference TRBV7-8 and TRBJ1-4): GAGVSQSPRYKVAKRGQDVALRCDPISGHVSLFWYQQALGQGPEFLTYFQNEAQLDKSGLPSDRFFAERPEGSVSTLKIQRTQQEDSAVYLCASSLGPTGGKLFFGSGTQLSVL.

This chain uses TRBV7-3 with TRBJ2-3; 7 bases line up with TRBD2. This CDR3 has 15 residues. The germline gives CDR1 SGHTA, CDR2 FQGTGA. The trim removed 4 bases at V and 2 bases at J, leaving 6 bases unmatched. The DNA for the CDR3 is TGTGCCAGCAGCTCTACGGGGGGTTACACAGATACGCAGTATTTT. Protein: CASSSTGGYTDTQYF.

V and J are TRBV5-4 and TRBJ2-2; 9 bases match TRBD2. The CDR3 covers 17 residues. V lost 4 bases, J lost 4 bases, and 11 bases stayed unmatched. The germline V gene has CDR1 SGHNT and CDR2 YYREEE (reference sequence). The CDR3 DNA sequence: TGTGCCAGCAGCGTGGAATCTAGCGGGGTAATCACCGGGGAGCTGTTTTTT. This sequence encodes CASSVESSGVITGELFF.

The V call is TRBV6-5, the J call TRBJ1-3, with D perhaps matching TRBD1 (5 bases). Germline V gives CDR1 MNHEY, CDR2 SVGAGI. The CDR3 runs 13 residues. Trimming removed 7 bases at V and 2 bases at J, with 9 bases between. The CDR3 nucleotides read TGTGCCAGCATTTCAGGGACTGGAAACACCATATATTTT. Encoded protein: CASISGTGNTIYF.

The chain has TRBV3-1 (or the pseudogene TRBV3-2) and TRBJ2-1, with TRBD2 as a possible D gene (6 bases). Germline lookup yields CDR1 LGHDT and CDR2 YNNKEL (reference sequence). The length of the CDR3 is 15 residues. V lost 6 bases and J lost 3, with 15 bases in between. CDR3 in DNA: TGTGCCAGCAGAGAAGCCGGGACTCTCTACAATGAGCAGTTCTTC. It encodes CASREAGTLYNEQFF.

This clone was found once. This chain connects TRBV14 to TRBJ1-1; D is undetermined. V dropped 1 base and J dropped 1 base, with 13 bases sitting between them. The CDR3 has 16 residues. Germline values: CDR1 SGHDN, CDR2 FVKESK. The CDR3 spells CASSQVVGVGNTEAFF. The CDR3, as DNA: TGTGCCAGCAGCCAAGTAGTCGGGGTCGGGAACACTGAAGCTTTCTTT.

The chain joins TRBV5-1 to TRBJ2-3, with 8 bases aligning to TRBD1. The V gene end was trimmed by 5 bases and the J gene end by 2 bases; junction bases not matched to a gene: 4. The CDR3 is made up of 14 amino acids. From germline, CDR1 is SGHRS and CDR2 YFSETQ. CDR3 in amino acids: CASSDQGATDTQYF. Written as DNA, the CDR3 is TGCGCCAGCAGTGACCAGGGGGCCACAGATACGCAGTATTTT.